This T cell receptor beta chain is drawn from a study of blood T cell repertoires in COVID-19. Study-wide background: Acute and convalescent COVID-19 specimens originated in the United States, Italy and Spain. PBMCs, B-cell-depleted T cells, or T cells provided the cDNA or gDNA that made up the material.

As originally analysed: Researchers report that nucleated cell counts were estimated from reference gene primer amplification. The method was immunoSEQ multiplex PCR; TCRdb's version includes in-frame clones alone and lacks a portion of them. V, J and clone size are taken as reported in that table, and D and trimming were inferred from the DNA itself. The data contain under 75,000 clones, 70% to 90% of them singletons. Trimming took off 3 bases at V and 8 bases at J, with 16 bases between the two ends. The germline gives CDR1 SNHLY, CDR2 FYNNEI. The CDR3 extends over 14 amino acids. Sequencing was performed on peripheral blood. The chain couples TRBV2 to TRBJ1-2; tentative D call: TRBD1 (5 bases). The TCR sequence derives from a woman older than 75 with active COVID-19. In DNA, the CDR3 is TGTGCCAGCAGTGAGAACAGGCAGGGAGGCGGCTACACCTTC. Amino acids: CASSENRQGGGYTF.